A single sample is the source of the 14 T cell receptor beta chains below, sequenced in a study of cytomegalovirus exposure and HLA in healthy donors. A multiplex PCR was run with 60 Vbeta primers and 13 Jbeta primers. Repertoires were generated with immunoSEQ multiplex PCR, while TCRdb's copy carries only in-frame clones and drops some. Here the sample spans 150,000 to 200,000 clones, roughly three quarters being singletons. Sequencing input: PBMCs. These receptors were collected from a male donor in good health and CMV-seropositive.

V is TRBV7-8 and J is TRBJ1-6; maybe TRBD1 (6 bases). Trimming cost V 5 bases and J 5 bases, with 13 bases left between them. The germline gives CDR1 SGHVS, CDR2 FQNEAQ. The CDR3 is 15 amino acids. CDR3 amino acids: CASSRSTGNNSPLHF. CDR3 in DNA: TGTGCCAGCAGCCGATCCACAGGGAATAATTCACCCCTCCACTTT.

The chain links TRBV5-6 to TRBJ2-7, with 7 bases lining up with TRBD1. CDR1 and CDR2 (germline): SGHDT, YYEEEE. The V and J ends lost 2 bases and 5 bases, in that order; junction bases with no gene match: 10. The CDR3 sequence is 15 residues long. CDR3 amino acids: CASSLWDRGFHEQYF. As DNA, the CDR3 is TGTGCCAGCAGCTTATGGGACAGAGGGTTCCACGAGCAGTACTTC.

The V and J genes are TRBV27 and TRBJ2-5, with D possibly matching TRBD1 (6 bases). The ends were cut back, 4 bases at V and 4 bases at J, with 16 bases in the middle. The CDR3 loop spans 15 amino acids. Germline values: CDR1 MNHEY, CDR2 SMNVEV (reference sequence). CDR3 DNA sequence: TGTGCCAGCAGTTCTTACAGGGAAAACGCAGAGACCCAGTACTTC. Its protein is CASSSYRENAETQYF.

The CDR3 DNA follows: TGCGCCAGCAGCCCCTCCTATGTGGGGAGACTCAATGAGCAGTTCTTC. It translates to CASSPSYVGRLNEQFF. The V gene is TRBV4-1, the J gene TRBJ2-1; D possibly corresponds to TRBD2 (5 bases). V lost 4 bases, J lost 6 bases, and 19 bases lay in between. The CDR3 extends over 16 amino acids. Germline V gene sequence: CDR1 MGHRA, CDR2 YSYEKL.

The CDR3 DNA reads TGTGCCAGCAGCGTGAACAGGGGCCACGAGCAGTACTTC. The encoded protein is CASSVNRGHEQYF. This chain uses TRBV6-4 with TRBJ2-7; 7 bases are shared with TRBD1. Unmatched junction bases numbered 7, after V lost 6 bases and J lost 5 bases. Germline CDR1 and CDR2: MRHNA and SNTAGT. The CDR3 extends over 13 amino acids.

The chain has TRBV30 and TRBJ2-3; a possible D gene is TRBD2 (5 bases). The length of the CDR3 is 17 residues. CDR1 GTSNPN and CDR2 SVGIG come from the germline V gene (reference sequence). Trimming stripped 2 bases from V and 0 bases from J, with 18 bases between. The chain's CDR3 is CAWSQFSDHASTDTQYF. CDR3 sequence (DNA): TGTGCCTGGAGTCAATTTAGCGATCACGCCAGCACAGATACGCAGTATTTT.

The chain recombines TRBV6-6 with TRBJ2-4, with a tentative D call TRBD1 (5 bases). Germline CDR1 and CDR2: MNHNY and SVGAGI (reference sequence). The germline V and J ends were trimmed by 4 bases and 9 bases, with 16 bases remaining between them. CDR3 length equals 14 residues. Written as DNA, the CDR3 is TGTGCCAGCAGTTCTGGGGCAGGAAGCCGCATTCAGTACTTC. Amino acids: CASSSGAGSRIQYF.

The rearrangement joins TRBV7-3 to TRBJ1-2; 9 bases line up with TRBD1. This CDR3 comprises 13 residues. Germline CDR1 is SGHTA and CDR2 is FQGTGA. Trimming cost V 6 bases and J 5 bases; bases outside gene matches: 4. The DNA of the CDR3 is TGTGCCAGCAGTGCGGGACAGGGATATGGCTACACCTTC. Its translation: CASSAGQGYGYTF.

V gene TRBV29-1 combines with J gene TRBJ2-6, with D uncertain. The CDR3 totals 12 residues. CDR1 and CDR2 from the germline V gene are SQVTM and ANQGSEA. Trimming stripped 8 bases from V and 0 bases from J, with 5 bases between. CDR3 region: CSTVSGANVLTF. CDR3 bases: TGCAGCACGGTCTCTGGGGCCAACGTCCTGACTTTC.

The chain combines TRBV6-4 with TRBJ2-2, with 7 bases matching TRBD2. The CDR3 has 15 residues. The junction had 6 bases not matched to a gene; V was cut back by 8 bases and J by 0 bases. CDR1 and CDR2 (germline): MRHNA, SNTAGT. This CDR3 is CASRGDFANTGELFF. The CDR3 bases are TGTGCCAGCCGGGGGGACTTTGCGAACACCGGGGAGCTGTTTTTT.

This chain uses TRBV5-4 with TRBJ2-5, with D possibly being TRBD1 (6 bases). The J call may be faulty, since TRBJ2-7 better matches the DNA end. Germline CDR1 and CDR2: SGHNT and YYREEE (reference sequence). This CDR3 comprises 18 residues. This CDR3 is CASSLAEGAGGKTYEQYF. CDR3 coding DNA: TGTGCCAGCAGCTTGGCCGAAGGTGCTGGGGGCAAGACCTACGAGCAGTACTTC.

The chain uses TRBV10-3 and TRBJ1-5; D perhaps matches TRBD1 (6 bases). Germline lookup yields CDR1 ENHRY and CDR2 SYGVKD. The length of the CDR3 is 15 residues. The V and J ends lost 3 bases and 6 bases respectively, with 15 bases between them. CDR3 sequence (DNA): TGTGCCATCAGTGATCAGGGGATGACGAGTCAGCCCCAGCATTTT. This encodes CAISDQGMTSQPQHF.

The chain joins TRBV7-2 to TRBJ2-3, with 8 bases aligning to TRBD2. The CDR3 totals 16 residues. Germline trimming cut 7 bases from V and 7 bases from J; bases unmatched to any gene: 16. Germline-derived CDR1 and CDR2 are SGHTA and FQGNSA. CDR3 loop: CASTPGPGLGDHTQYF. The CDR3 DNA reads TGTGCCAGCACCCCCGGCCCGGGACTAGGGGACCATACGCAGTATTTT.

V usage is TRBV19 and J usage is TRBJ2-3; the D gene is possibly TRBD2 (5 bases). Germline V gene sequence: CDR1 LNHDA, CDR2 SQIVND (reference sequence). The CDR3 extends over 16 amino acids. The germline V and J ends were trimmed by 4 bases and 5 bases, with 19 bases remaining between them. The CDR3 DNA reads TGTGCCAGTAGTACGACCAAGGGAGCTTTAGGAGATACGCAGTATTTT. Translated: CASSTTKGALGDTQYF. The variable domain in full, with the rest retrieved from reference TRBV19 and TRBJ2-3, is DGGITQSPKYLFRKEGQNVTLSCEQNLNHDAMYWYRQDPGQGLRLIYYSQIVNDFQKGDIAEGYSVSREKKESFPLTVTSAQKNPTAFYLCASSTTKGALGDTQYFGPGTRLTVL.